This TCR beta chain was captured by sequencing in a study of blood T cell repertoires in COVID-19 (TCRdb year 2020). Study-wide context: The collaborator samples originated in the United States, Italy and Spain and spanned the acute and convalescent phases of COVID-19. The repertoires were released in a freely available public database intended as a resource for research on the immune response to SARS-CoV-2. The material from the prospective study consisted of cDNA or gDNA derived from T cells, B-cell-depleted T cells, or PBMCs. Deeply sampled blood TCRbeta repertoires from subjects exposed to, actively infected with, or recovered from COVID-19 were included in the dataset. Nearly every sample came with metadata listing a de-identified subject ID, COVID-19 status, age in years and sex. Where available, HLA class I and class II types were taken from metadata supplied by the sample provider and were not determined by assay-based typing. The samples were drawn from two sources: the first 160 participants of the ongoing ImmuneRACE study, and over 950 subjects contributed by 6 global collaborators. Broad study findings and their caveats: Clinical and demographic metadata were provided uncurated, with the amount varying by source and participant.

TCRbeta CDR3 regions were amplified from genomic DNA using the immunoSEQ Assay, a bias-controlled multiplex PCR. Per the source publication's procedure: Nucleated cell counts per sample were estimated from amplification of reference gene primers within the assay. Sequence reads were collapsed and filtered to measure the absolute abundance of every unique TCRbeta CDR3 rearrangement. For each sample, productive Simpson clonality was calculated by taking the square root of Simpson's diversity index across productive rearrangements. TCRdb took this table from immuneACCESS and kept in-frame rearrangements with V and J called. Such tables lack part of the clones; where checked against another copy, unresolved V genes explain under half of the gap, and the rest is unexplained. V and J calls and clone size are given by that table; D and trimming were obtained from the DNA. The sample table lists more than 200,000 clones, roughly 90% of them with a count of one. The ten largest make up 1.5% to 2% of the sample.

About this clone: Its antigen is not yet known. Nothing much larger sits one base from this clone, and base qualities are not available.

Each collaborating institution followed its own protocols to collect whole blood in K2EDTA tubes. For TCRbeta analysis, collaborators shipped samples in one of three forms: frozen whole blood, isolated PBMCs, or DNA extracted from either of those sample types. The sequence derives from a man in his 70s with acute or convalescent COVID-19. The source material was peripheral blood.

The CDR3: CASSLRTGNLNTGELFF. The DNA reads TGTGCCAGCTCACTTAGGACAGGGAATTTGAACACCGGGGAGCTGTTTTTT. The V gene is TRBV18 and the J gene is TRBJ2-2, and 8 junction bases match TRBD1. After removal of 4 bases from V and 1 base from J, the junction retains 8 bases not matched to a gene. Reading from cysteine to phenylalanine, the CDR3 counts 17 amino acids. Left in the record is the CDR3 DNA by itself, 51 bases read in frame from the first base. The germline V gene sets CDR1 to KGHSH and CDR2 to LQKENI.